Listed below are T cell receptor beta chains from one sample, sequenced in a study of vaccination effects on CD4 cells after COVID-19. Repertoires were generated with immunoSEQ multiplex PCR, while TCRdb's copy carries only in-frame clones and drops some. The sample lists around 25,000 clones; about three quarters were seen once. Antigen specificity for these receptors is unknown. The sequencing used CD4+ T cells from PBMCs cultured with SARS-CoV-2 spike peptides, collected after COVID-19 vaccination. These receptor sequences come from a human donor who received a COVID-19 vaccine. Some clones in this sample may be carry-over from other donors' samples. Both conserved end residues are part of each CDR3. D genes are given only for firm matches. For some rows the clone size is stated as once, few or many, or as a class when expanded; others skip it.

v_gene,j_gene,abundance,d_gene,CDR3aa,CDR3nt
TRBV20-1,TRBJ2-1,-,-,CSASPTAGNEQFF,TGCAGTGCTAGTCCTACAGCTGGGAACGAGCAGTTCTTC
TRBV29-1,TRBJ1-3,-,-,CSVVENSGNTIYF,TGCAGCGTTGTAGAAAACTCTGGAAACACCATATATTTT
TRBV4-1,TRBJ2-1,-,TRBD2,CASSPLGAGGRNEQFF,TGCGCCAGCAGCCCCCTGGGCGCGGGGGGGCGCAATGAGCAGTTCTTC
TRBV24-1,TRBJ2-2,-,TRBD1,CATSDDRAPNTGELFF,TGTGCCACCAGTGATGACAGGGCCCCGAACACCGGGGAGCTGTTTTTT
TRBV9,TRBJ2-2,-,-,CASSQDPATGELFF,TGTGCCAGCAGCCAAGACCCGGCCACCGGGGAGCTGTTTTTT
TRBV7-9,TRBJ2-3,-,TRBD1,CASSPSGTVRTDTQYF,TGTGCCAGCAGCCCCTCCGGGACAGTACGCACAGATACGCAGTATTTT
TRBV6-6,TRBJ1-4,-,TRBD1,CASSRGTGQEKLFF,TGTGCCAGCAGTCGGGGGACAGGGCAAGAAAAACTGTTTTTT
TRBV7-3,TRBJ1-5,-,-,CASSSQGLSQPQHF,TGTGCCAGCAGCTCCCAGGGTCTGAGTCAGCCCCAGCATTTT
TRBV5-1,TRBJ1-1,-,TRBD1,CASSLGTGGNLGTEAFF,TGCGCCAGCAGCTTGGGTACAGGGGGCAATCTGGGCACTGAAGCTTTCTTT
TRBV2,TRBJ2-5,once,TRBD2,CASARGGAETQYF,TGTGCCAGCGCCCGCGGGGGGGCGGAGACCCAGTACTTC
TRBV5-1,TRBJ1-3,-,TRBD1,CASSPGTGVPNTIYF,TGCGCCAGCAGCCCAGGGACAGGGGTCCCAAACACCATATATTTT
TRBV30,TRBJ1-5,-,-,CAWSTGGGNQPQHF,TGTGCCTGGAGTACAGGCGGTGGCAATCAGCCCCAGCATTTT
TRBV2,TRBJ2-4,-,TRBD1,CASSRTGVKNIQYF,TGTGCCAGCAGTAGGACAGGCGTTAAAAACATTCAGTACTTC
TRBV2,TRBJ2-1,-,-,CASSRFYNEQFF,TGTGCCAGCAGTAGGTTCTACAATGAGCAGTTCTTC
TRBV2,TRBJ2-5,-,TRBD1,CASRGTGGRETQYF,TGTGCCAGCAGGGGGACAGGGGGTCGAGAGACCCAGTACTTC
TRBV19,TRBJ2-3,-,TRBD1,CASSTGGTDTQYF,TGTGCCAGTTCGACAGGGGGCACAGATACGCAGTATTTT
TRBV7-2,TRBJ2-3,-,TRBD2,CASSLLSGGPQGQYF,TGTGCCAGCAGCTTACTGAGCGGGGGCCCCCAGGGGCAGTATTTT
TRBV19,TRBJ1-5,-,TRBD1,CATSKGQYNQPQHF,TGTGCCACCAGTAAGGGACAGTACAATCAGCCCCAGCATTTT
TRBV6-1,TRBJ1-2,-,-,CASSEGLFNYGYTF,TGTGCCAGCAGTGAAGGACTGTTTAACTATGGCTACACCTTC
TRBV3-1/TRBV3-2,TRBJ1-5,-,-,CASSRQPNQPQHF,TGTGCCAGCAGCCGACAGCCCAATCAGCCCCAGCATTTT
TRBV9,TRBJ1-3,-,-,CASSVEWGGNTIYF,TGTGCCAGCAGCGTAGAATGGGGCGGAAACACCATATATTTT
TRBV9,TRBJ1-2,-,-,CASSVVPRKGYTF,TGTGCCAGCAGCGTAGTCCCTAGAAAAGGCTACACCTTC
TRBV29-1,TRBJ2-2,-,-,CSVPGRSNTGELFF,TGCAGCGTGCCGGGACGTTCGAACACCGGGGAGCTGTTTTTT
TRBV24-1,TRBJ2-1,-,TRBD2,CATQGTSITNEQFF,TGTGCCACCCAAGGGACTAGTATTACCAATGAGCAGTTCTTC
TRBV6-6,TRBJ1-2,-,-,CASSYKSQGEGYTF,TGTGCCAGCAGTTACAAGTCCCAAGGGGAAGGCTACACCTTC
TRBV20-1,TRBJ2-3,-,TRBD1,CSASGAGGYDTQYF,TGCAGTGCTAGTGGTGCAGGGGGATATGATACGCAGTATTTT
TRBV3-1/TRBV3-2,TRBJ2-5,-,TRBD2,CASSQDGGGWQETQYF,TGTGCCAGCAGCCAAGATGGGGGGGGTTGGCAAGAGACCCAGTACTTC
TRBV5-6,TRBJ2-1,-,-,CASSLGSLDSVF,TGTGCCAGCAGCCTCGGGTCGTTGGATTCGGTCTTC
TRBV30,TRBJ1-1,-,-,CAWSVQGGVPEAFF,TGTGCCTGGAGTGTACAGGGTGGTGTTCCTGAAGCTTTCTTT
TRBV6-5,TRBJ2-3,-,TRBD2,CALEVAGDADTQYF,TGTGCCCTCGAGGTAGCGGGGGACGCAGATACGCAGTATTTT
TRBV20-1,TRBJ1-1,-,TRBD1,CSASSVQGANTEAFF,TGCAGTGCTAGTTCGGTGCAGGGGGCGAACACTGAAGCTTTCTTT
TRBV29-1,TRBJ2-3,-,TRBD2,CSVVGTSESTDTQYF,TGCAGCGTTGTCGGGACTAGTGAAAGCACAGATACGCAGTATTTT
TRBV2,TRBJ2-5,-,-,CASSERQDQETQYF,TGTGCCAGCAGTGAGCGGCAGGACCAAGAGACCCAGTACTTC
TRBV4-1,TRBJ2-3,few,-,CASSQDRVADTQYF,TGCGCCAGCAGCCAAGACAGGGTGGCAGATACGCAGTATTTT
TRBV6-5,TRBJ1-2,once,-,CASRNHVRYTF,TGTGCCAGCAGAAACCACGTCCGCTACACCTTC
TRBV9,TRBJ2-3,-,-,CASSVDSFTDTQYF,TGTGCCAGCAGCGTAGATTCTTTCACAGATACGCAGTATTTT
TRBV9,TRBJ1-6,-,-,CASRATGTTNSPLHF,TGTGCCAGCAGAGCAACCGGGACAACTAATTCACCCCTCCACTTT
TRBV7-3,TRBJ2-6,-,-,CASSLYADRRTANVLTF,TGTGCCAGCAGCTTATACGCAGACAGACGAACGGCCAACGTCCTGACTTTC
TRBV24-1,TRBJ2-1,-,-,CATSDPNGRDNEQFF,TGTGCCACCAGTGACCCCAATGGACGGGACAATGAGCAGTTCTTC
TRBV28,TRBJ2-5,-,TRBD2,CATGEGTSGGKETQYF,TGTGCCACAGGGGAAGGGACTAGCGGGGGTAAAGAGACCCAGTACTTC
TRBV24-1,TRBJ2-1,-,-,CATSDPKRTYYNEQFF,TGTGCCACCAGTGACCCAAAAAGAACCTATTACAATGAGCAGTTCTTC
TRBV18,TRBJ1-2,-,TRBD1,CASSPSRTGDGYTF,TGTGCCAGCTCACCCTCTCGGACAGGCGATGGCTACACCTTC
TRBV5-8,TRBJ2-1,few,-,CASPGNEQFF,TGTGCCAGCCCCGGTAATGAGCAGTTCTTC
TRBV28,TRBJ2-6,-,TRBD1,CASSSRTGKLTGANVLTF,TGTGCCAGCAGTTCAAGGACAGGGAAATTGACTGGGGCCAACGTCCTGACTTTC
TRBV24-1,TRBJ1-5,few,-,CATSDLWVKKSRDQPQHF,TGTGCCACCAGTGATTTATGGGTCAAGAAATCTCGGGATCAGCCCCAGCATTTT
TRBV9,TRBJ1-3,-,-,CASSPRVVQDSGNTIYF,TGTGCCAGCAGCCCCAGGGTGGTTCAAGACTCTGGAAACACCATATATTTT
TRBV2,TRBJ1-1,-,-,CASKGGFSGNTEAFF,TGTGCCAGCAAGGGCGGTTTCTCGGGTAACACTGAAGCTTTCTTT
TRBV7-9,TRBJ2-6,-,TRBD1,CASSFTGVGANVLTF,TGTGCCAGCAGCTTTACAGGGGTCGGGGCCAACGTCCTGACTTTC